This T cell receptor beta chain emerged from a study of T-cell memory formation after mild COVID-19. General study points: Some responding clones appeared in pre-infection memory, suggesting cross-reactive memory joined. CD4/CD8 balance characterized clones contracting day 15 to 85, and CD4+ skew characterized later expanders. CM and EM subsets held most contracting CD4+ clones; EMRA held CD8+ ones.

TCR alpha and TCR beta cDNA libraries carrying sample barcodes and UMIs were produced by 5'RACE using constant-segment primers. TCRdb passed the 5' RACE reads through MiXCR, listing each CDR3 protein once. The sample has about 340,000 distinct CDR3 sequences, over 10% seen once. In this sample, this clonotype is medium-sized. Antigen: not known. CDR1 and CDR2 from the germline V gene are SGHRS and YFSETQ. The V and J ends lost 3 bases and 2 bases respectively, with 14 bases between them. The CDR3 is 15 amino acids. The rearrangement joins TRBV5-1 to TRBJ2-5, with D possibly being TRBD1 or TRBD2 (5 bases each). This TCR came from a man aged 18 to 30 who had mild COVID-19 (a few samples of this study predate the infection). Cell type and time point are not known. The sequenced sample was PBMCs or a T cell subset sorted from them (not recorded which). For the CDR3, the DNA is TGCGCCAGCAGCTGGAGAGGGACGCGTCAAGAGACCCAGTACTTC. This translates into CASSWRGTRQETQYF.